The clone carrying this TCR beta chain was detected many times. The sample originates from a study of T cells in Graves' hyperthyroidism and ophthalmopathy. Across the study: Initial diagnosis, before any treatment, was when peripheral blood was collected.

Per germline, CDR1 MNHNS and CDR2 SASEGT. This CDR3 region has 13 residues. Trimming pared 8 bases from V and 2 bases from J, leaving 13 bases between. It was RNA transcripts that yielded the amplified TCR beta CDR3 regions. TCR CDR3 underwent first-round RT-PCR with the HTBI primer set. TCRdb re-analysed the multiplex PCR reads in MiXCR, keeping a single row per CDR3 protein. This table holds about half a million distinct CDR3 sequences, 20% found once. The rearrangement joins TRBV6-1 to TRBJ2-7, with D possibly being TRBD1 (6 bases). Sequencing used blood. The clonotype comes from a man aged 40-49 years with Graves' ophthalmopathy. The CDR3 nucleotides read TGTGCCAGCGGAACAGGGTCCCCCTACGAGCAGTACTTC. Amino acid sequence: CASGTGSPYEQYF.